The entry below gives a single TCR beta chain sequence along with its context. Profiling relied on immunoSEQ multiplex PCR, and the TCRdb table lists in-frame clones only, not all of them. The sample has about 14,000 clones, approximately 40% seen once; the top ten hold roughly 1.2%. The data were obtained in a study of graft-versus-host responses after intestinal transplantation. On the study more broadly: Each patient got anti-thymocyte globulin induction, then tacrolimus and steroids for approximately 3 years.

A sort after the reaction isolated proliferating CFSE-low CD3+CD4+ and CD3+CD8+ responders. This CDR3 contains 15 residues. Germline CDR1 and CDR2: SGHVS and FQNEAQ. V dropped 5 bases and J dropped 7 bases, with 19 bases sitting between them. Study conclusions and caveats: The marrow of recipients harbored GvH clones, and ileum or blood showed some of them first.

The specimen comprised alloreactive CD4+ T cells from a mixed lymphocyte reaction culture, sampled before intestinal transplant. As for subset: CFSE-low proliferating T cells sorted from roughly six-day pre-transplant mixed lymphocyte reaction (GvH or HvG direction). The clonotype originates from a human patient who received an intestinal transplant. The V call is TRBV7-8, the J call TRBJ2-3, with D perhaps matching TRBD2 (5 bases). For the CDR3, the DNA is TGTGCCAGCAGCCTCACGGAGGTCCTCACGAATACGCAGTATTTT. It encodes CASSLTEVLTNTQYF. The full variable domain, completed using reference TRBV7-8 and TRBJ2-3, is GAGVSQSPRYKVAKRGQDVALRCDPISGHVSLFWYQQALGQGPEFLTYFQNEAQLDKSGLPSDRFFAERPEGSVSTLKIQRTQQEDSAVYLCASSLTEVLTNTQYFGPGTRLTVL.